The source of this TCR beta chain is a study of CD8 T cells in ankylosing spondylitis. Study-level findings and limits: Within ankylosing spondylitis blood, a TCR beta motif made up of fewer than ten highly homologous variants appeared to be characteristic. Reported data indicate significant enrichment of disease-linked clones within matched ankylosing spondylitis synovial fluid. Previously reported in reactive arthritis synovial fluid and blood were some of the motif variants. Peripheral blood held disease-linked clones only at relatively low frequency, and these were CD8+.

This CDR3 has 15 residues. V lost 5 bases and J lost 1; bases outside the gene matches: 7. Germline-derived CDR1 and CDR2 are DFQATT and SNEGSKA (reference sequence). TCR beta libraries were made by quantitative 5'-RACE with molecular barcodes. TCRdb redid the calling of the 5' RACE reads with MiXCR, one entry per CDR3 protein. The sample includes fewer than 750,000 distinct CDR3 sequences, 19% seen only once; the top ten take approximately 18%. In the case of this clonotype: Its antigen is currently unknown.

The receptor was isolated from a male donor with ankylosing spondylitis. The genes are TRBV20-1 and TRBJ1-4; 7 positions match TRBD1. Sequencing was carried out using blood, either unsorted or a sorted T cell fraction (not recorded which). The CDR3 nucleotides read TGCAGTGCTCGCACAGGGGCGGGAACTAATGAAAAACTGTTTTTT. The encoded protein is CSARTGAGTNEKLFF.